The rows below give T cell receptor beta chains drawn from one sample of a study of blood T cell repertoires in COVID-19. The assay was immunoSEQ multiplex PCR, and TCRdb's table has in-frame clones only and misses some. This sample yields 70,000 or so clones, of which around 79% are seen a single time; roughly a third belongs to the top ten. The sample consisted of peripheral blood. The receptors derive from a woman in her 70s with acute or convalescent COVID-19. CDR3s include the opening cysteine and the closing phenylalanine or tryptophan. The D gene is left open where the match is weak. Part of the rows lack a size; the others show once, few, many or a class for expanded clones.

size	V	D	J	DNA	CDR3
-	TRBV6-6	-	TRBJ1-1	TGTGCCAGCTCCCACAGGGAGAACACTGAAGCTTTCTTT	CASSHRENTEAFF
few	TRBV29-1	-	TRBJ1-1	TGCAGCCACTCACGGGAGTTTGGTGAAGCTTTCTTT	CSHSREFGEAFF
-	TRBV30	TRBD1	TRBJ1-5	TGTGCCTGGTCCTACAACAGGGGGGATCAGCCCCAGCATTTT	CAWSYNRGDQPQHF
few	TRBV5-6	-	TRBJ1-1	TGTGCCAGCAGCTTGGACGGCGGGGGGATGAGGGCTGAAGCTTTCTTT	CASSLDGGGMRAEAFF
-	TRBV27	TRBD1	TRBJ1-1	TGTGCCAGCAGTTACAGGGGCGCGGAAGCTTTCTTT	CASSYRGAEAFF
-	TRBV5-4	-	TRBJ1-6	TGTGCCAGCAGCCTCACAGTCGTAAATTCACCCCTCCACTTT	CASSLTVVNSPLHF
-	TRBV12-3/TRBV12-4	-	TRBJ1-4	TGTGCCAGCAGTTATGGACAGAATGAAAAACTGTTTTTT	CASSYGQNEKLFF
-	TRBV12-5	-	TRBJ2-1	TGTGCTAGTGGTTTGGTACTTCCTAGCTTCAACAATGAGCAGTTCTTC	CASGLVLPSFNNEQFF
-	TRBV5-1	-	TRBJ2-3	TGCGCCAGCAGCTCCTTACAGGGAGCAGATACGCAGTATTTT	CASSSLQGADTQYF
once	TRBV5-6	-	TRBJ1-1	TGTGCCAGCAGCTGGGACACCGGGTCGGGGACTGAAGCTTTCTTT	CASSWDTGSGTEAFF
-	TRBV2	-	TRBJ1-4	TGTGCCAGCAAGGAGACGAGGGCAACTAATGAAAAACTGTTTTTT	CASKETRATNEKLFF
-	TRBV19	TRBD1	TRBJ1-2	TGTGCCACCTACAGGGACAGGGGATATGGCTACACCTTC	CATYRDRGYGYTF
-	TRBV5-4	-	TRBJ2-1	TGTGCCAGCAGCTTGGACAGGGCCACCTACAATGAGCAGTTCTTC	CASSLDRATYNEQFF
-	TRBV28	-	TRBJ2-7	TGTGCCAGCAGACGTAGCGGTAGCAGCTCCTACGAGCAGTACTTC	CASRRSGSSSYEQYF
few	TRBV5-8	-	TRBJ1-2	TGTGCCAGCAGCTTTCTGTCAGTGCAAGGCTACACCTTC	CASSFLSVQGYTF
-	TRBV5-1	-	TRBJ2-5	TGCGCCAGCAGCTTGGGATCGGGAGAGACCCAGTACTTC	CASSLGSGETQYF